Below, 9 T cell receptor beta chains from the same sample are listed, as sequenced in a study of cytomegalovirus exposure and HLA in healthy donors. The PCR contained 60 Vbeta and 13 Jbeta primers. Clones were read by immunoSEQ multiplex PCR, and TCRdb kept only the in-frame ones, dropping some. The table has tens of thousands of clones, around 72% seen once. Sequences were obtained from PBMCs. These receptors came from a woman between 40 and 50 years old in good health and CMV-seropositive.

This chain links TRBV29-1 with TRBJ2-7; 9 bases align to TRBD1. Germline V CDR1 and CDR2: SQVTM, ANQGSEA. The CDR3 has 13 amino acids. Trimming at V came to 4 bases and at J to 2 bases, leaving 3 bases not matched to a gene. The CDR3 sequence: CSVGGTGPYEQYF. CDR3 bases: TGCAGCGTTGGTGGGACAGGGCCCTACGAGCAGTACTTC.

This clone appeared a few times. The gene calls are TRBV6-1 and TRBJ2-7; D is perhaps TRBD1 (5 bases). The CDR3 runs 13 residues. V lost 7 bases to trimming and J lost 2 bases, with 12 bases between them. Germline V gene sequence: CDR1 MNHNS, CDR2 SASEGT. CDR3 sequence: CASIAPGTYEQYF. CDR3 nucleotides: TGTGCCAGCATTGCCCCAGGGACCTACGAGCAGTACTTC.

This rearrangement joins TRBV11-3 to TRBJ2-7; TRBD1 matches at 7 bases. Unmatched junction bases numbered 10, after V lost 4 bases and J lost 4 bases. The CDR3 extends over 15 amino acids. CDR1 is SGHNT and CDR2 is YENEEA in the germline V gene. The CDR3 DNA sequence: TGTGCCAGCAGCTGGGGGCGACAGGGTCCTTACGAGCAGTACTTC. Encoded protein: CASSWGRQGPYEQYF.

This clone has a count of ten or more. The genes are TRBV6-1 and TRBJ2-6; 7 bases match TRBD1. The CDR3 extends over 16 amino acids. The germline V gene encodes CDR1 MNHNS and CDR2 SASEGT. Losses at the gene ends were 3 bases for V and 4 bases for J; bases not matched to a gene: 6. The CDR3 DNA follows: TGTGCCAGCAGTGATATACAGGGGAGAGGGGCCAACGTCCTGACTTTC. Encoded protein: CASSDIQGRGANVLTF.

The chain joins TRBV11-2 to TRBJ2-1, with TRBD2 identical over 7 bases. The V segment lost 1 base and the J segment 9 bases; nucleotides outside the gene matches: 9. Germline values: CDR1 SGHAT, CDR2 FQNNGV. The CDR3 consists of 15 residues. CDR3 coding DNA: TGTGCCAGCAGCTTAGTTAGGACTAGGGGCAGTGAGCAGTTCTTC. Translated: CASSLVRTRGSEQFF.

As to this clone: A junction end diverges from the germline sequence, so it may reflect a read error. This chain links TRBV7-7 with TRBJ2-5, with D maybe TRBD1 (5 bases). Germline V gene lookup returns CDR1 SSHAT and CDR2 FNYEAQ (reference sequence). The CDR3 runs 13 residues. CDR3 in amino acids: CASSPDRQETQYF. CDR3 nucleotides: TGTGCTAGCAGTCCTGACAGACAAGAGACCCAGTACTTC.

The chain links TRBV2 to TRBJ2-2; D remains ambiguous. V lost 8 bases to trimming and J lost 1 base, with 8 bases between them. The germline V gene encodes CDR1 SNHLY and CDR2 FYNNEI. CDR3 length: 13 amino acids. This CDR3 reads CASSTLNTGELFF. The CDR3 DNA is TGTGCCAGCTCGACACTGAACACCGGGGAGCTGTTTTTT.

The CDR3 region is CATHADRGNYGYTF. CDR3 nucleotide sequence: TGTGCCACCCACGCGGACAGGGGGAACTATGGCTACACCTTC. The chain uses TRBV10-3 and TRBJ1-2; 10 nucleotides align to TRBD1. This CDR3 spans 14 amino acids. The V gene's germline CDR1 is ENHRY and CDR2 SYGVKD. V dropped 10 bases and J dropped 2; count of bases not matched to a gene: 7.

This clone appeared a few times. As DNA, the CDR3 is TGTGCCAGCAGCCCCCTGGGCACCTACGAGCAGTACTTC. It yields the protein CASSPLGTYEQYF. The chain couples TRBV7-8 to TRBJ2-7; D is unclear. Per germline, CDR1 SGHVS and CDR2 FQNEAQ. The CDR3 consists of 13 residues. The ends were cut back, 5 bases at V and 2 bases at J, with 10 bases in the middle.